The rows below give T cell receptor beta chains drawn from one sample of a study of shared clonotypes between healthy human individuals. Method: immunoSEQ multiplex PCR; TCRdb's copy keeps in-frame clones and lacks some. The sample holds roughly 2,300,000 clones, under 95% seen once. Material: naive CD4+ T cells from PBMCs. The receptors were gathered from a young man in good health. Some clones in this sample may be carry-over from other donors' samples. CDR3s include the opening cysteine and the closing phenylalanine or tryptophan. The D gene is left open where the match is weak. The size entry is marked missing in some rows and otherwise reads once, few, many or a size class.

.	once	TRBV7-2	TRBJ1-1	14	TGTGCCAGCACCCCGGGGGGAGCGAACACTGAAGCTTTCTTT	CASTPGGANTEAFF
.	once	TRBV27	TRBJ2-7	15	TGTGCCAGCAGTTTCCGTCAGATTAGCTCCTACGAGCAGTACTTC	CASSFRQISSYEQYF
.	.	TRBV19	TRBJ1-1	11	TGTGCCAGTAATTCCTACCTCGAAGCTTTCTTT	CASNSYLEAFF
.	.	TRBV7-3	TRBJ2-3	14	TGTGCCAGCAGCTTACGGCCTAGCACAGATACGCAGTATTTT	CASSLRPSTDTQYF
.	.	TRBV5-6	TRBJ1-5	16	TGTGCCAGCAGCTTGTCTCGGGGAAGGGAGAATCAGCCCCAGCATTTT	CASSLSRGRENQPQHF
TRBD1	.	TRBV7-9	TRBJ1-2	16	TGTGCCAGCAGCCCCGGACAGGGAGGGGTCAACTATGGCTACACCTTC	CASSPGQGGVNYGYTF
.	.	TRBV11-2	TRBJ2-7	17	TGTGCCAGCAGCTTAGCCCGGAGATTGGGAACGGCAGGCGAGCAGTACTTC	CASSLARRLGTAGEQYF
TRBD2	once	TRBV5-1	TRBJ2-7	15	TGCGCCAGCAGCCCCGGACTAGCGGGCTCCTACGAGCAGTACTTC	CASSPGLAGSYEQYF
.	.	TRBV5-6	TRBJ1-4	14	TGTGCCAGCAGCTTGGCACAGGTCCGTGAAAAACTGTTTTTT	CASSLAQVREKLFF
TRBD2	.	TRBV27	TRBJ2-1	15	TGTGCCAGCAGTCCCCCTAGCGGCTCCTACAATGAGCAGTTCTTC	CASSPPSGSYNEQFF
.	.	TRBV11-1	TRBJ2-3	15	TGTGCCAGCAGCCAAACGGGGGGCAGCACAGATACGCAGTATTTT	CASSQTGGSTDTQYF
.	.	TRBV30	TRBJ1-3	14	TGTGCCTGGAGTGTCAGGGGTGGTGGAAACACCATATATTTT	CAWSVRGGGNTIYF
.	.	TRBV27	TRBJ1-5	15	TGTGCCAGCAGTTCGCCTCACGGGTCCCAAGGGGCCCAGCATTTT	CASSSPHGSQGAQHF
.	.	TRBV29-1	TRBJ1-1	11	TGCAGCGTTGGGCACGGACTGAATGCTTTCTTT	CSVGHGLNAFF
.	.	TRBV4-1	TRBJ2-3	19	TGCGCCAGCAGCCAATCTTACTTGGGCGGGGACAGAGGCACAGATACGCAGTATTTT	CASSQSYLGGDRGTDTQYF
.	.	TRBV5-1	TRBJ2-3	15	TGCGCCAGCAGCCTCGGGACTTGGGGGACAGATACGCAGTATTTT	CASSLGTWGTDTQYF
.	.	TRBV27	TRBJ2-2	15	TGTGCCAGCAGTTTAGGCCAGACTATAACCGGGGAGCTGTTTTTT	CASSLGQTITGELFF
TRBD1	.	TRBV28	TRBJ2-1	15	TGTGCCAGCAGTACCCGAGACAGGGGTAACAATGAGCAGTTCTTC	CASSTRDRGNNEQFF
.	.	TRBV7-8	TRBJ2-7	14	TGTGCCAGCAGCTTAGTCGCTCGTGGCGGCGAGCAGTACTTC	CASSLVARGGEQYF
.	.	TRBV30	TRBJ2-6	13	TGTGCCTGGACCGGGGCGGGGGCCAACGTCCTGACTTTC	CAWTGAGANVLTF
TRBD2	.	TRBV28	TRBJ2-3	14	TGTGCCAGCAGTTTACTAGCGGGCACAGATACGCAGTATTTT	CASSLLAGTDTQYF
.	.	TRBV28	TRBJ2-7	12	TGTGCCAGCCGTGTCGCGGGGAACGAGCAGTACTTC	CASRVAGNEQYF
TRBD1	.	TRBV5-1	TRBJ1-1	16	TGCGCCAGCAGCGTAGGACAGGGGGCCTTGAACACTGAAGCTTTCTTT	CASSVGQGALNTEAFF
.	.	TRBV14	TRBJ2-7	15	TGTGCCAGCAGCCAAGATGGCCAGGGGAGTTACGAGCAGTACTTC	CASSQDGQGSYEQYF
.	.	TRBV7-2	TRBJ2-1	14	TGTGCCAGCAGCTTAGGTTACAGCTACAATGAGCAGTTCTTC	CASSLGYSYNEQFF
TRBD1	.	TRBV7-3	TRBJ2-5	15	TGTGCCAGCAGCCTCGGACAGGGGCGGGCGGAGACCCAGTACTTC	CASSLGQGRAETQYF
TRBD1	.	TRBV10-3	TRBJ1-1	15	TGTGCCATCAGTGAGCGGACAGGGCGGGATACTGAAGCTTTCTTT	CAISERTGRDTEAFF
.	.	TRBV19	TRBJ1-5	16	TGTGCCAGTAGTATCCGGGTGCGGGAGAGCAATCAGCCCCAGCATTTT	CASSIRVRESNQPQHF
TRBD2	.	TRBV10-3	TRBJ2-5	16	TGTGCCATCAGTGCGTCTAGCGGGAGGGCCGGGGAGACCCAGTACTTC	CAISASSGRAGETQYF
.	.	TRBV11-2	TRBJ1-2	14	TGTGCCAGCAGCCAATTCGCCCAAAACTATGGCTACACCTTC	CASSQFAQNYGYTF
TRBD1	few	TRBV2	TRBJ1-2	14	TGTGCCAGCAGTTCGGGACAGATACGATATGGCTACACCTTC	CASSSGQIRYGYTF
.	.	TRBV5-4	TRBJ1-4	11	TGTGCCAGCAGTTCAAATGAAAAACTGTTTTTT	CASSSNEKLFF
TRBD2	.	TRBV5-1	TRBJ2-1	16	TGCGCCAGCAGCTTATACGCTAGCGGGACGTACAATGAGCAGTTCTTC	CASSLYASGTYNEQFF
.	.	TRBV11-2	TRBJ2-3	14	TGTGCCAGCAGTTTCTCCCTAGTAGAGGATACGCAGTATTTT	CASSFSLVEDTQYF
.	.	TRBV6-1	TRBJ1-1	15	TGTGCCAGCAATCCTGGAAGGGGAATGAACACTGAAGCTTTCTTT	CASNPGRGMNTEAFF
.	.	TRBV28	TRBJ1-5	15	TGTGCCAGCACCCATGGGAGGGGTGTCAATCAGCCCCAGCATTTT	CASTHGRGVNQPQHF
.	.	TRBV6-1	TRBJ1-2	12	TGTGCCAGCAGTGCCTTTGATTATGGCTACACCTTC	CASSAFDYGYTF
.	.	TRBV4-1	TRBJ1-2	16	TGCGCCAGCAGCCAAGAACGCAGTCAGCCAAACTATGGCTACACCTTC	CASSQERSQPNYGYTF
TRBD1	.	TRBV7-2	TRBJ1-4	15	TGTGCCAGCAGCGGGCAGGGGGGGTTAGGTGAAAAACTGTTTTTT	CASSGQGGLGEKLFF
.	.	TRBV6-1	TRBJ1-4	15	TGTGCCAGCAGTGAGGTGACACTCGGTAATGAAAAACTGTTTTTT	CASSEVTLGNEKLFF
.	once	TRBV5-1	TRBJ2-3	16	TGCGCCAGCAGCCTGGGCCTCTTCAGGGGCACAGATACGCAGTATTTT	CASSLGLFRGTDTQYF
.	.	TRBV18	TRBJ2-3	15	TGTGCCAGCTCACCATCGTCGGGGATCACAGATACGCAGTATTTT	CASSPSSGITDTQYF
.	.	TRBV28	TRBJ2-3	11	TGTGCCAGCGGACCAGCAAATACGCAGTATTTT	CASGPANTQYF
.	.	TRBV18	TRBJ2-2	15	TGTGCCAGCTCACCATGGACTAATCCGTCCGGGGAGCTGTTTTTT	CASSPWTNPSGELFF
.	once	TRBV30	TRBJ2-3	13	TGTGCCTGGAGAAGCCCCTCCACAGATACGCAGTATTTT	CAWRSPSTDTQYF